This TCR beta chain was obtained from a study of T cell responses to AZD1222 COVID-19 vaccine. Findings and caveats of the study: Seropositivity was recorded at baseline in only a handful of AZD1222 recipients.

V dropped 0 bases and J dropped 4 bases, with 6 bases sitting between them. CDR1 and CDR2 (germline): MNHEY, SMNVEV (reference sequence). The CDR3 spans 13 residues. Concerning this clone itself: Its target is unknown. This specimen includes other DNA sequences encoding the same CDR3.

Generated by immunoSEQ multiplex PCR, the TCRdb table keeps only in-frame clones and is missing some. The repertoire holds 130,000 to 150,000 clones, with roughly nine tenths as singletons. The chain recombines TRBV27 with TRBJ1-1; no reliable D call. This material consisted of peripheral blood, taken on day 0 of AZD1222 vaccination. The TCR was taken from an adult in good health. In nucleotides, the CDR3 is TGTGCCAGCAGTTTATCGGGCTCCACTGAAGCTTTCTTT. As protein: CASSLSGSTEAFF.